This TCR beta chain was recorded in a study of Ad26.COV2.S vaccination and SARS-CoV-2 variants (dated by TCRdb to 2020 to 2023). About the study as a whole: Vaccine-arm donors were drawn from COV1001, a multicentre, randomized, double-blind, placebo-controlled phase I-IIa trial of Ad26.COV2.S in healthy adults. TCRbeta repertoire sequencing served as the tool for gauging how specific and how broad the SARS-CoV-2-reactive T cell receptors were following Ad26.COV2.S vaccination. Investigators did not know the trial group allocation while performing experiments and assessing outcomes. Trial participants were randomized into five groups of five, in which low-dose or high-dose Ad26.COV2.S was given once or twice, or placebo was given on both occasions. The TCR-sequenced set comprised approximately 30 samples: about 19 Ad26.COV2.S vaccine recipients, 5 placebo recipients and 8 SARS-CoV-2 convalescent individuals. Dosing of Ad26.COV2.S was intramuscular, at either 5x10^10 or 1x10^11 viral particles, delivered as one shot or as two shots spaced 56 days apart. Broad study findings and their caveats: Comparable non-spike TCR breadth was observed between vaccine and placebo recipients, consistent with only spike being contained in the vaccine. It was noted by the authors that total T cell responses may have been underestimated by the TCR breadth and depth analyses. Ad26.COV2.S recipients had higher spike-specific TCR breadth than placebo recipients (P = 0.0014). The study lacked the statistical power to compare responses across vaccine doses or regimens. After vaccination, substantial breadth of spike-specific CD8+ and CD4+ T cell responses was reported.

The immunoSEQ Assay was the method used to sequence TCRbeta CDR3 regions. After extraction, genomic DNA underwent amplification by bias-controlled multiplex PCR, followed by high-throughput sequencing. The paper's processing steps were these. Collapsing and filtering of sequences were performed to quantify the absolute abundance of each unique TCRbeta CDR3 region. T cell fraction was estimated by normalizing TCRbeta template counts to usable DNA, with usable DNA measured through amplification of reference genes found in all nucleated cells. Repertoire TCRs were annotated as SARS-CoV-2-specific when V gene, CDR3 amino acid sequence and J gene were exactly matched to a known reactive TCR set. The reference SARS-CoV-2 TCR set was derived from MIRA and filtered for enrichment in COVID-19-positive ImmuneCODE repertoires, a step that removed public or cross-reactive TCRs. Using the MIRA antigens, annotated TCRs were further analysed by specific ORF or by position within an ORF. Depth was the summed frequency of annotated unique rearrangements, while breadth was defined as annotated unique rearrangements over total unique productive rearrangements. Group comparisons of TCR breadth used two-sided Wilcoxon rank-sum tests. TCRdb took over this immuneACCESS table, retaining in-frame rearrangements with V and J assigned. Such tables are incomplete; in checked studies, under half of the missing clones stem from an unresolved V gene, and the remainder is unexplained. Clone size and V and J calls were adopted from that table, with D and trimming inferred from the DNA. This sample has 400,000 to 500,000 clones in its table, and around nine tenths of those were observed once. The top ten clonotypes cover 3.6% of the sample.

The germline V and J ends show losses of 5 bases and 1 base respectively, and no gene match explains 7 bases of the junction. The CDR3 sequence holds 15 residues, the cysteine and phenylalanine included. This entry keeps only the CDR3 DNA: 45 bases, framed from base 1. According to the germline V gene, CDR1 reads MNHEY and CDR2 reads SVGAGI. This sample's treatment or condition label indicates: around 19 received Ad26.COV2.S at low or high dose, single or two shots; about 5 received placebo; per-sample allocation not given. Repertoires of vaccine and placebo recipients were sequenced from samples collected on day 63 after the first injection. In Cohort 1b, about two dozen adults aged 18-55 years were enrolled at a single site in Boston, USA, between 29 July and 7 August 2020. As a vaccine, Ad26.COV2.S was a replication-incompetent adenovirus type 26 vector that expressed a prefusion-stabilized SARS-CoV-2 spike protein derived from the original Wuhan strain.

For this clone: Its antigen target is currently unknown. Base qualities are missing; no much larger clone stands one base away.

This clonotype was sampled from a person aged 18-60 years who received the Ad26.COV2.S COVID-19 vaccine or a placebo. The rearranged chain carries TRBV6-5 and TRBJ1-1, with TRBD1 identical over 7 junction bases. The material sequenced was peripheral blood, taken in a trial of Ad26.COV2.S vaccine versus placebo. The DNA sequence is TGTGCCAGCAGTCCGGCCAGGACAGGGAACACTGAAGCTTTCTTT. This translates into CASSPARTGNTEAFF.